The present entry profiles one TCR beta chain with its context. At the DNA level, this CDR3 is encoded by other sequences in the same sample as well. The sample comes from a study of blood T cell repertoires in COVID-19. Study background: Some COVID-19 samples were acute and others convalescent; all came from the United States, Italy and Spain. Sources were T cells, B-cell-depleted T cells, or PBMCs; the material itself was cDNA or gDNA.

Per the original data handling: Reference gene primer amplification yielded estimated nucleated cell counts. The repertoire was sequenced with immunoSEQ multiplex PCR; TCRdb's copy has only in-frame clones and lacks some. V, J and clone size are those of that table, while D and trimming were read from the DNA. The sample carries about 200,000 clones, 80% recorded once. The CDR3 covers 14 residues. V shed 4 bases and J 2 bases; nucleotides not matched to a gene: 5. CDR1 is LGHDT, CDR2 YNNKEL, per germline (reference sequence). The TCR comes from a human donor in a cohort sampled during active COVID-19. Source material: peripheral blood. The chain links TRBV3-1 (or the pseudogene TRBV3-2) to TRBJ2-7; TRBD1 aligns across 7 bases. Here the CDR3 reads CASSRGTVPYEQYF. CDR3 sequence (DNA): TGTGCCAGCAGCCGAGGGACAGTCCCCTACGAGCAGTACTTC.